The present T cell receptor (beta chain) was sequenced within a study of blood T cells in healthy people across ages. The CDR3 consists of 15 residues. Trimming took 5 bases from V and 4 from J, leaving 14 bases between them. Through a sample-barcoded 5' primer and a J-beta primer mix, a second PCR was run for roughly 7 to 12 cycles. In TCRdb, the 5' RACE reads were re-called with MiXCR into one record per CDR3 protein. The table has approximately 1.5 million distinct CDR3 sequences, 35% to 45% seen once. Approximately 9 milliliters of peripheral blood were drawn from each donor into EDTA-treated tubes. Researchers report isolating at least 6.5 million PBMCs per sample. The table lists this clonotype with a count of one.

The sample consisted of blood. This receptor was identified in a woman between 18 and 29 years old in good health. The chain couples TRBV12-3 or TRBV12-4 to TRBJ2-2, with D perhaps matching TRBD1 (5 bases). In DNA, the CDR3 is TGTGCCAGCAGTCGAATTACTGACAGCACCGGGGAGCTGTTTTTT. Translation: CASSRITDSTGELFF.